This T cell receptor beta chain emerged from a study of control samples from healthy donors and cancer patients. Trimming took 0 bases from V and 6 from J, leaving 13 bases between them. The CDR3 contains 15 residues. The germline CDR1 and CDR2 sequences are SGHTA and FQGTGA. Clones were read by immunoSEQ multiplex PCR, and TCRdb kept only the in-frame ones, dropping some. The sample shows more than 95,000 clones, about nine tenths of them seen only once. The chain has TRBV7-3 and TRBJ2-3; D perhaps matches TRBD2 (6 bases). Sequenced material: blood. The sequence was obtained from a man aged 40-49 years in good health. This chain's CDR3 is CASSLTSRRGDTQYF. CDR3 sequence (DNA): TGTGCCAGCAGCTTAACTTCTAGGAGGGGTGATACGCAGTATTTT.